This T cell receptor beta chain was captured in a study of neurological immune-mediated disorders. Study-wide results and caveats: HTLV-1-associated myelopathy had the most TCR clonal expansion, whereas multiple sclerosis had the least (lower than in healthy controls). None of the CDR3 amino acid sequences in expanded clones turned up in more than one subject, which points to private repertoires in all groups.

This CDR3 has 13 amino acids. J was trimmed by 7 bases and V by 0 bases; bases with no gene match: 1. Germline values: CDR1 SGHRS, CDR2 YFSETQ. MiXCR, applied by TCRdb to the 5' RACE reads, yields one record per CDR3 protein. Here the sample spans 65,000 to 90,000 distinct CDR3 sequences, 10% being singletons. This clonotype was counted at least ten times. Its specificity is unknown. This sequence originates from a man between 40 and 49 years old in good health. The chain uses TRBV5-1 and TRBJ2-1, with 7 positions matching TRBD2. The source material was PBMCs. The CDR3 region has the DNA TGCGCCAGCAGCTTGGGAGCGGGGAATGAGCAGTTCTTC. This sequence encodes CASSLGAGNEQFF.